This T cell receptor beta chain was sequenced for a study of shared clonotypes between healthy human individuals. The CDR3 has 17 amino acids. Germline V gene lookup returns CDR1 SGHTA and CDR2 FQGTGA. Trimming took 1 base from V and 4 from J; bases not matched to a gene: 10. The table came from immunoSEQ multiplex PCR; TCRdb's copy has only in-frame clones and leaves some out. Of roughly 490,000 clones in the sample, about 79% are singletons; the top ten hold 10% to 15%. The TCR comes from a woman aged 40-49 years in good health. Some clones in this sample may be carry-over from other donors' samples. This chain uses TRBV7-3 with TRBJ2-3, with 8 bases lining up with TRBD2. What was sequenced was PBMCs. CDR3 DNA sequence: TGTGCCAGCAGCTTAAGGGGGCGGCGGGAGGTGGCAGATACGCAGTATTTT. Its protein is CASSLRGRREVADTQYF.